This TCR beta chain is from a study of cytomegalovirus exposure and HLA in healthy donors. Whole-study context: A subsequent analysis stated that the 100 to 150 validation repertoires were run on the same platform as the roughly 670 first-cohort repertoires.

The germline V gene encodes CDR1 SGDLS and CDR2 YYNGEE. This CDR3 comprises 15 residues. Deletions cut 2 bases from V and 1 base from J, with 12 bases between. General study findings and limits: Diagnosis of cytomegalovirus status made by the classifier reportedly showed high specificity and sensitivity.

Remarks on this clone: Its antigen is unknown.

The method was immunoSEQ multiplex PCR; TCRdb's version includes in-frame clones alone and lacks a portion of them. The sample carries about 140,000 clones, about 88% recorded once. What was sequenced was PBMCs. The clonotype originates from a young man in good health and CMV-seropositive. This rearrangement joins TRBV9 to TRBJ2-5; a possible D gene is TRBD2 (7 bases). The CDR3 spells CASSVGGRSQETQYF. DNA for the CDR3: TGTGCCAGCAGCGTCGGGGGGCGGAGCCAAGAGACCCAGTACTTC.